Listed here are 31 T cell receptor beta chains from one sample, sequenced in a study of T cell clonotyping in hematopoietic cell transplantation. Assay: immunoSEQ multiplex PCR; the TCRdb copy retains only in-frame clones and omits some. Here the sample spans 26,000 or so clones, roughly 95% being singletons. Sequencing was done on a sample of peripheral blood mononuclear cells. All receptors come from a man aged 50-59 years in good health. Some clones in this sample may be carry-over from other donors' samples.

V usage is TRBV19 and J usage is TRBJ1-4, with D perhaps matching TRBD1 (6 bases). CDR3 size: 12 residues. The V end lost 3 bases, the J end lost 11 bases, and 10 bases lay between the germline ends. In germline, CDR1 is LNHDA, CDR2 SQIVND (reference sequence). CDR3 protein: CASSIVQGKLFF. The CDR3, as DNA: TGTGCCAGTAGTATCGTACAGGGCAAACTGTTTTTT.

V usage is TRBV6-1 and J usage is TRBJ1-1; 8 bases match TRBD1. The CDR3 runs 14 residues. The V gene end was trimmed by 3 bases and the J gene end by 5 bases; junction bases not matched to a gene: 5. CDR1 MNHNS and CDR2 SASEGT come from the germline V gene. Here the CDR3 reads CASSDQGARTEAFF. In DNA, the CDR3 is TGTGCCAGCAGTGATCAGGGGGCTCGTACTGAAGCTTTCTTT.

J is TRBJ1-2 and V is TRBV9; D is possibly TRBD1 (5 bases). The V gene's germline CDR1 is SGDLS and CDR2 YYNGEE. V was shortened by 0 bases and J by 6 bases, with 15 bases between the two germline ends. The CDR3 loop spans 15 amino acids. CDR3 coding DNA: TGTGCCAGCAGCGTAGATTATCTAAGGGGAGATGGCTACACCTTC. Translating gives CASSVDYLRGDGYTF.

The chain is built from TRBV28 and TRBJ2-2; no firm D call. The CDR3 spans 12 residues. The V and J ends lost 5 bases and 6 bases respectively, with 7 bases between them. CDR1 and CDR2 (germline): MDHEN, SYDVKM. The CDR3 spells CASSPAPGELFF. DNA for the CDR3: TGTGCCAGCAGTCCCGCCCCCGGGGAGCTGTTTTTT. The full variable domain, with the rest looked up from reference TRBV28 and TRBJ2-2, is DVKVTQSSRYLVKRTGEKVFLECVQDMDHENMFWYRQDPGLGLRLIYFSYDVKMKEKGDIPEGYSVSREKKERFSLILESASTNQTSMYLCASSPAPGELFFGEGSRLTVL.

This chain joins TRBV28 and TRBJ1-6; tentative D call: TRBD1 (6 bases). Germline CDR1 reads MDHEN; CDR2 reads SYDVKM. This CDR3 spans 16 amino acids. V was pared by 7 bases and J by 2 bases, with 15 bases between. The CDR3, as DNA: TGTGCCAGCAACGACAGGAAAAAACCCTATAATTCACCCCTCCACTTT. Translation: CASNDRKKPYNSPLHF.

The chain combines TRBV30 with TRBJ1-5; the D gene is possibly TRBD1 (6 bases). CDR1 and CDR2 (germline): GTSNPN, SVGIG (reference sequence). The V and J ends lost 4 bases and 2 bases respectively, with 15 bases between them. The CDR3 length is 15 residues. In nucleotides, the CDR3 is TGTGCCTGGACTGACCAGACAGGCGGCAATCAGCCCCAGCATTTT. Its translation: CAWTDQTGGNQPQHF.

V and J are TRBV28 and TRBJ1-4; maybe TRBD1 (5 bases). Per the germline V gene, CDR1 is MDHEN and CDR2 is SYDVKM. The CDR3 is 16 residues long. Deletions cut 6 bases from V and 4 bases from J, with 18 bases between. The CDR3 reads CASSLGPGVSNEKLFF. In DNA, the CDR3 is TGTGCCAGCAGCCTAGGTCCGGGGGTTAGTAATGAAAAACTGTTTTTT.

CDR3 nucleotide sequence: TGTGCCAGCAGTAGAGAGGGGTGGTCCACAGATACGCAGTATTTT. Encoded protein: CASSREGWSTDTQYF. The chain employs TRBV6-5 and TRBJ2-3, with D tentatively TRBD1 or TRBD2 (5 bases each). The CDR3 has 15 amino acids. V lost 5 bases, J lost 2 bases, and 14 bases lay in between. The germline CDR1 and CDR2 sequences are MNHEY and SVGAGI.

The DNA for the CDR3 is TGCGCCAGCAGCCCGCACAGCGGGGGAACTAATGAAAAACTGTTTTTT. Translating gives CASSPHSGGTNEKLFF. The chain has TRBV5-1 and TRBJ1-4; a possible D gene is TRBD1 (5 bases). Per the germline V gene, CDR1 is SGHRS and CDR2 is YFSETQ. The V and J ends lost 4 bases and 1 base respectively, with 14 bases between them. The CDR3 is 16 residues long.

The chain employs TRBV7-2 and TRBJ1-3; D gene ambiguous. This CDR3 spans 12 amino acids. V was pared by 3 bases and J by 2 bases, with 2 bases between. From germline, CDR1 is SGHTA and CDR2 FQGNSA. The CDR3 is CASSFPGNTIYF. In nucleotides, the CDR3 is TGTGCCAGCAGCTTTCCTGGAAACACCATATATTTT.

The DNA of the CDR3 is TGTGCCAGCAGTGACGGGGGAACTCGGGAGACCCAGTACTTC. Protein: CASSDGGTRETQYF. The chain is built from TRBV2 and TRBJ2-5, with a weak D call TRBD2 (6 bases). V was clipped by 3 bases and J by 5 bases, with 13 bases between them. The germline V gene has CDR1 SNHLY and CDR2 FYNNEI. This CDR3 contains 14 residues.

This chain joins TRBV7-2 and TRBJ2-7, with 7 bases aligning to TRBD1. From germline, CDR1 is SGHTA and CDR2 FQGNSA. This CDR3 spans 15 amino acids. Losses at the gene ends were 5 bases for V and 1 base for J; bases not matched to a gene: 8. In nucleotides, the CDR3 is TGTGCCAGCAGCCTCTCCGGGACAGTTTCCTACGAGCAGTACTTC. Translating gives CASSLSGTVSYEQYF. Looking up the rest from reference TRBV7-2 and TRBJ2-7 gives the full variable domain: GAGVSQSPSNKVTEKGKDVELRCDPISGHTALYWYRQSLGQGLEFLIYFQGNSAPDKSGLPSDRFSAERTGGSVSTLTIQRTQQEDSAVYLCASSLSGTVSYEQYFGPGTRLTVT.

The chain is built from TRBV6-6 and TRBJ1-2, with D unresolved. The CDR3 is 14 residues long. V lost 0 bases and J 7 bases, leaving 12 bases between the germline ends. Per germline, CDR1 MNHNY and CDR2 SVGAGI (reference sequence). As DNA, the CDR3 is TGTGCCAGCAGTTACTCGATAGGACTGGGTGGCTACACCTTC. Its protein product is CASSYSIGLGGYTF.

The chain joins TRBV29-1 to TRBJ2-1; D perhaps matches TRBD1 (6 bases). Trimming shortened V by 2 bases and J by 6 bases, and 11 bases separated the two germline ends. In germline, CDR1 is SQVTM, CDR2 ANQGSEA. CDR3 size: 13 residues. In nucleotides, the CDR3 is TGCAGCGTTGAAAGGGCCAGGGGCAATGAGCAGTTCTTC. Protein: CSVERARGNEQFF.

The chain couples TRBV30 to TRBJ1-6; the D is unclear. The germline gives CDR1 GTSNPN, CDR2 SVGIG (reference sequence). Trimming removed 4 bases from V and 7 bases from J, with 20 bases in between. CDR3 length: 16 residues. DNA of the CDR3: TGTGCCTGGATTCTTTCGCGGACGCTTGTAAATTCACCCCTCCACTTT. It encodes CAWILSRTLVNSPLHF.

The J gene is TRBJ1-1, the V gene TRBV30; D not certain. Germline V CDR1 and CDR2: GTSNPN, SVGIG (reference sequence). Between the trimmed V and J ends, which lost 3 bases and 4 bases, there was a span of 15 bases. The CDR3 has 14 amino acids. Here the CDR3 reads CAWSLNKVGTEAFF. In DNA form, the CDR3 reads TGTGCCTGGAGCCTTAACAAGGTGGGCACTGAAGCTTTCTTT.

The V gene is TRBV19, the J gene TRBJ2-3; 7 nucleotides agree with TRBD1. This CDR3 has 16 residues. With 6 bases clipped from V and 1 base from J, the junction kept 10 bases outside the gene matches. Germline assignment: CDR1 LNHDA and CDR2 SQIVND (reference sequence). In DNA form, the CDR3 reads TGTGCCAGTAGGTACTACGGGACAGCCGGCACAGATACGCAGTATTTT. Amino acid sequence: CASRYYGTAGTDTQYF.

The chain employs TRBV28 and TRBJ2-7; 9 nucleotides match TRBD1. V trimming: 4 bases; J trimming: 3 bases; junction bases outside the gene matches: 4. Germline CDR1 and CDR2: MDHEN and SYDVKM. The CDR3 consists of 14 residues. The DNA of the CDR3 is TGTGCCAGCAGTTCCGGGACAGGGTACTACGAGCAGTACTTC. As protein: CASSSGTGYYEQYF.

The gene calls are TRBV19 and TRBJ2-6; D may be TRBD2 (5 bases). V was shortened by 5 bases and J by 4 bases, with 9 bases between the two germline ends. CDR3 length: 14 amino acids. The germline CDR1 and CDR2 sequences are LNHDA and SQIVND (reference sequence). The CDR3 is CASSPREGANVLTF. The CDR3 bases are TGTGCCAGTAGTCCCCGGGAAGGGGCCAACGTCCTGACTTTC.

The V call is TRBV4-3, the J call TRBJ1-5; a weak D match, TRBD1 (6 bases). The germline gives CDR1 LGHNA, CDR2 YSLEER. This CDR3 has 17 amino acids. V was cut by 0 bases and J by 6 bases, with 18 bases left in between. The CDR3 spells CASSQDHRGGAGQPQHF. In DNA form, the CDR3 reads TGCGCCAGCAGCCAAGATCACCGGGGGGGGGCGGGTCAGCCCCAGCATTTT.

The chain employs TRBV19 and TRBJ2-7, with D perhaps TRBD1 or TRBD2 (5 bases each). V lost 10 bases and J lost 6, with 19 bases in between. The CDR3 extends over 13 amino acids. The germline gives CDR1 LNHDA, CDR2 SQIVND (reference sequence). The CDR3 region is CATRDRSRIEQYF. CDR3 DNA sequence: TGTGCCACCCGGGACCGGTCGCGGATCGAGCAGTACTTC.

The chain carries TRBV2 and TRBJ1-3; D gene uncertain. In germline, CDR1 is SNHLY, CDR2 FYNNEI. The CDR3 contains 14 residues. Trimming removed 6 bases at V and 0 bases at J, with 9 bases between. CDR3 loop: CASSLLSSGNTIYF. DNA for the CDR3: TGTGCCAGCAGCCTCCTAAGCTCTGGAAACACCATATATTTT.

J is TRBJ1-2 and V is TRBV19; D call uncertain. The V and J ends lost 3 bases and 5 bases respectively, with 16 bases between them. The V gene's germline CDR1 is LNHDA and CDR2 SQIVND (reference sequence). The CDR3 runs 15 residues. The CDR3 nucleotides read TGTGCCAGTAGTATTTCGGCAGCCCCTCATTATGGCTACACCTTC. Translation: CASSISAAPHYGYTF. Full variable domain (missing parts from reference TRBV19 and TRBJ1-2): DGGITQSPKYLFRKEGQNVTLSCEQNLNHDAMYWYRQDPGQGLRLIYYSQIVNDFQKGDIAEGYSVSREKKESFPLTVTSAQKNPTAFYLCASSISAAPHYGYTFGSGTRLTVV.

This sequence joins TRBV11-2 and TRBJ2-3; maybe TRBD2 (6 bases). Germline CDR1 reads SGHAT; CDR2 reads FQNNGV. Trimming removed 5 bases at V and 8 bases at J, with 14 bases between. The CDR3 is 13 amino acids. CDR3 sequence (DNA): TGTGCCAGCAGCCCCGGGCTGGGGGGTACGCAGTATTTT. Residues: CASSPGLGGTQYF.

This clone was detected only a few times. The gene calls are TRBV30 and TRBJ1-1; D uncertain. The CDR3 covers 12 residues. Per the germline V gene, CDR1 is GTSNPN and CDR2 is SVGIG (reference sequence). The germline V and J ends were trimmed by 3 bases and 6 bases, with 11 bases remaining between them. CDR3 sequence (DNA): TGTGCCTGGAGACGAACGGGGTCTGAAGCTTTCTTT. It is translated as CAWRRTGSEAFF.

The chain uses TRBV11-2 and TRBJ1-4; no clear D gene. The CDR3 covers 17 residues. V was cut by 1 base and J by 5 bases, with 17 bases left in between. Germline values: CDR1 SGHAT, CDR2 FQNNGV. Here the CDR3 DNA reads TGTGCCAGCAGCTTAGTGCCCAATGGGAGACGCAATGAAAAACTGTTTTTT. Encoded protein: CASSLVPNGRRNEKLFF. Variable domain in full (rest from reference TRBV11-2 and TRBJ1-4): EAGVAQSPRYKIIEKRQSVAFWCNPISGHATLYWYQQILGQGPKLLIQFQNNGVVDDSQLPKDRFSAERLKGVDSTLKIQPAKLEDSAVYLCASSLVPNGRRNEKLFFGSGTQLSVL.

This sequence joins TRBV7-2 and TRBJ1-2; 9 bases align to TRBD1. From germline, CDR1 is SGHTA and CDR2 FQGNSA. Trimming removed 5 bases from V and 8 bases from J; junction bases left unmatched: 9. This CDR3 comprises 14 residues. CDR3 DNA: TGTGCCAGCAGCCCACAGGGGGCGCCGGGAGGCTACACCTTC. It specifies CASSPQGAPGGYTF.

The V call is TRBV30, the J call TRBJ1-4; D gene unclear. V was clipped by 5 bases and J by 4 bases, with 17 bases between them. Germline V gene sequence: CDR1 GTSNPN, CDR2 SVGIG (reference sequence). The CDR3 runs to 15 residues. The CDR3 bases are TGTGCCTGGCAAGCTACGGGGTTCCTTAATGAAAAACTGTTTTTT. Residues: CAWQATGFLNEKLFF. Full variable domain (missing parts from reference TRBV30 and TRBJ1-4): SQTIHQWPATLVQPVGSPLSLECTVEGTSNPNLYWYRQAAGRGLQLLFYSVGIGQISSEVPQNLSASRPQDRQFILSSKKLLLSDSGFYLCAWQATGFLNEKLFFGSGTQLSVL.

The CDR3 is CASSDPQGAGNTIYF. The CDR3 DNA follows: TGTGCCAGCAGTGACCCCCAGGGGGCTGGAAACACCATATATTTT. V usage is TRBV2 and J usage is TRBJ1-3; 7 positions match TRBD1. Germline V gene sequence: CDR1 SNHLY, CDR2 FYNNEI. There are 15 residues in the CDR3. Germline trimming cut 3 bases from V and 2 bases from J; bases unmatched to any gene: 4.

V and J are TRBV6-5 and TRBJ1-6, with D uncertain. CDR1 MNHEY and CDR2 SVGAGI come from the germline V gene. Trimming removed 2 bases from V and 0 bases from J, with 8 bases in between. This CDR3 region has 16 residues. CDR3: CASSYRGSSYNSPLHF. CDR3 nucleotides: TGTGCCAGCAGTTACCGAGGGAGCTCCTATAATTCACCCCTCCACTTT.

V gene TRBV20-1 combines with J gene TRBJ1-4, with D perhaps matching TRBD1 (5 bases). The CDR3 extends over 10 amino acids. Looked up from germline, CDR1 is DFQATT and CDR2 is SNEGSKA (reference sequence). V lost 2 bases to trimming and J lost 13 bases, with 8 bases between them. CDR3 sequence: CSARQGGLFF. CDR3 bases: TGCAGTGCTAGACAGGGTGGACTGTTTTTT.